This T cell receptor beta chain comes out of a study of blood T cell repertoires in COVID-19. Sequenced by immunoSEQ multiplex PCR; TCRdb stores in-frame clones only, minus some. The sample has approximately 80,000 clones, about 83% seen once. This TCR was sampled from a man aged 50 to 59 with active COVID-19. Sequenced sample: peripheral blood.

This CDR3 reads CAWSRGQGVSNEQFF. CDR3 sequence (DNA): TGTGCCTGGAGTAGGGGACAGGGGGTGAGTAATGAGCAGTTCTTC. This rearrangement joins TRBV30 to TRBJ2-1; 11 bases agree with TRBD1. The length of the CDR3 is 15 residues. V was clipped by 2 bases and J by 7 bases; unmatched bases: 7. Germline V gene data show CDR1 as GTSNPN and CDR2 as SVGIG (reference sequence).